The sequence of this TCR beta chain was determined in a study of cytomegalovirus exposure and HLA in healthy donors. The CDR3 is 15 residues long. Per germline, CDR1 LNHDA and CDR2 SQIVND (reference sequence). V lost 7 bases and J lost 3; bases outside the gene matches: 9. PCR amplification relied on 60 Vbeta primers (plus 13 Jbeta primers). Produced via immunoSEQ multiplex PCR; TCRdb's table is partial and in-frame only. The sample yields about 89,000 clones, approximately 76% seen once. The chain links TRBV19 to TRBJ1-5, with TRBD1 identical over 7 bases. Sequenced: PBMCs. This receptor was identified in a male donor in good health and CMV-seronegative. The CDR3 DNA reads as TGTGCCAGTATGGGACTTACAGGGGTCAATCAGCCCCAGCATTTT. It translates to CASMGLTGVNQPQHF.